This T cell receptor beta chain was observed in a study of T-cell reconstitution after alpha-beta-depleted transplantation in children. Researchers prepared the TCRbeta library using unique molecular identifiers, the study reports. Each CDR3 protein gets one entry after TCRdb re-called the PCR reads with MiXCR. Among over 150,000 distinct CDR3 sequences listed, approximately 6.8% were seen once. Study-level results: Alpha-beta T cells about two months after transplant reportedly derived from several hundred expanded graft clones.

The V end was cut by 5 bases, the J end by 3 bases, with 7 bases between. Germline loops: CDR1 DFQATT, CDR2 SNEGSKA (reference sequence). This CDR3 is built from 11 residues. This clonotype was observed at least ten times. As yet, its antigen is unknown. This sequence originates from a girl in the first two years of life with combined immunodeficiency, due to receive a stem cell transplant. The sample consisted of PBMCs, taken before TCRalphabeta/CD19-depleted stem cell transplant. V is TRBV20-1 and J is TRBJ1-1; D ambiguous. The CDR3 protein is CSAWTDTEAFF. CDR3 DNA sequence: TGCAGTGCTTGGACGGACACTGAAGCTTTCTTT.